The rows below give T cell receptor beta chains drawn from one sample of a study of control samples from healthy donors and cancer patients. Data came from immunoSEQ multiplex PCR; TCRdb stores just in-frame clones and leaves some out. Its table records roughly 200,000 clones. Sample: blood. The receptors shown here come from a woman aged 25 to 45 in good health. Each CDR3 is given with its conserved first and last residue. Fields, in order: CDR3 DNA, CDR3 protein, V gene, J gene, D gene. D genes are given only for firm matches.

TGCGCCAGCAGCTTGAGTGGGGATACGCAGTATTTT	CASSLSGDTQYF	TRBV5-1	TRBJ2-3	-
TGTGCCAGCAGTACAGGGGGCGCGGGAGGCACTGAAGCTTTCTTT	CASSTGGAGGTEAFF	TRBV6-5	TRBJ1-1	TRBD1
TGTGCCAGCAGTGGACGGAGGAACACTGAAGCTTTCTTT	CASSGRRNTEAFF	TRBV12-3/TRBV12-4	TRBJ1-1	-
TGTGCCAGCAGCGTAGGTCAGGGAGAGAATCAGCCCCAGCATTTT	CASSVGQGENQPQHF	TRBV9	TRBJ1-5	-
TGCGCCAGCAATAGCGACGGCACTGAAGCTTTCTTT	CASNSDGTEAFF	TRBV5-1	TRBJ1-1	-
TGTGCCAGCAGTTTGCACAGCGCAGATACGCAGTATTTT	CASSLHSADTQYF	TRBV27	TRBJ2-3	-
TGTGCCAGCAGCCGAGGTATGAACACTGAAGCTTTCTTT	CASSRGMNTEAFF	TRBV14	TRBJ1-1	-
TGTGCCAGCAGCTCTGGCACCTACGAGCAGTACTTC	CASSSGTYEQYF	TRBV7-9	TRBJ2-7	-
TGTGCCAGCAGTTACTCGAGGGCAGGGAGACATCAGCCCCAGCATTTT	CASSYSRAGRHQPQHF	TRBV6-2/TRBV6-3	TRBJ1-5	-
TGCGCCAGCAGAACGACAGGGGGAGGTAGCGAGCAGTACTTC	CASRTTGGGSEQYF	TRBV5-1	TRBJ2-7	TRBD1
TGTGCCAGCAGTGCCGACTTACTCCGGGACTCCTACAATGAGCAGTTCTTC	CASSADLLRDSYNEQFF	TRBV6-1	TRBJ2-1	-
TGCGCCAGCAGCCTGGCAGGTTCTGGAAACACCATATATTTT	CASSLAGSGNTIYF	TRBV5-1	TRBJ1-3	-
TGTGCCAGCTCTACCAGGGGGAACACTGAAGCTTTCTTT	CASSTRGNTEAFF	TRBV18	TRBJ1-1	-
TGTGCCAGCAGTCTGATCGAGGGTACGCAGTATTTT	CASSLIEGTQYF	TRBV12-3/TRBV12-4	TRBJ2-3	-
TGTGCCAGCAGCTTCGTCGACAGGGGGGCTGAAGCTTTCTTT	CASSFVDRGAEAFF	TRBV7-9	TRBJ1-1	TRBD1
TGTGCCAGCAGCCCTGACAGGGGGCCGAATGAGCAGTTCTTC	CASSPDRGPNEQFF	TRBV7-2	TRBJ2-1	TRBD1
TGCGCCAGCAGCTCGGTGAACTATGGCTACACCTTC	CASSSVNYGYTF	TRBV5-1	TRBJ1-2	-
TGTGCCAGCAGCCAACTGAATTATAGACAGTCTTCACCCCTCCACTTT	CASSQLNYRQSSPLHF	TRBV14	TRBJ1-6	-
TGTGCCAGCAGTTACAACACGGCCGAAGCTTTCTTT	CASSYNTAEAFF	TRBV6-5	TRBJ1-1	-
TGTGCCAGCAGCCTGCAGACTAGCGGGGCGGAGACCCAGTACTTC	CASSLQTSGAETQYF	TRBV7-8	TRBJ2-5	TRBD2
TGTGCCACCAGTGAACTTACCGGGACAGGGTCGGAGACCCAGTACTTC	CATSELTGTGSETQYF	TRBV24-1	TRBJ2-5	TRBD1
TGCGCCAGCAGCTTGCTTGGGGTCCGAAGCACAGATACGCAGTATTTT	CASSLLGVRSTDTQYF	TRBV5-1	TRBJ2-3	-
TGTGCCAGTAGTCCGCAGGGGCGAACGAACACCGGGGAGCTGTTTTTT	CASSPQGRTNTGELFF	TRBV19	TRBJ2-2	-
TGTGCCAGCTCTTGGGATCCAGCTTATGAAGCTTTCTTT	CASSWDPAYEAFF	TRBV18	TRBJ1-1	-
TGTGCCAGCAGCTTAGGGCAGCTATATACGAACACTGAAGCTTTCTTT	CASSLGQLYTNTEAFF	TRBV7-2	TRBJ1-1	-
TGTGCCAGTAGGGGATGGAGCAGGGACTATGGCTACACCTTC	CASRGWSRDYGYTF	TRBV19	TRBJ1-2	-
TGTGCCAGCAGCTCTGACAGAGATACGCAGTATTTT	CASSSDRDTQYF	TRBV7-6	TRBJ2-3	-
TGTGCCAGCAGCTTCCAGGCAATGTCTGGAAACACCATATATTTT	CASSFQAMSGNTIYF	TRBV11-2	TRBJ1-3	-
TGTGCCAGCTGGACGGGGAGGGCGCGGGAGCAGTACTTC	CASWTGRAREQYF	TRBV27	TRBJ2-7	TRBD2
TGTGCCAGCAGTTACTCGCTGAGAGGCGGCTACACCTTC	CASSYSLRGGYTF	TRBV6-5	TRBJ1-2	-
TGTGCCAGCAGCTTAGCTTGGGACAGGTTAGGCTATGGCTACACCTTC	CASSLAWDRLGYGYTF	TRBV7-9	TRBJ1-2	TRBD1
TGTGCCAGCGGCTCATGGGGTTTCAATGGCTACACCTTC	CASGSWGFNGYTF	TRBV9	TRBJ1-2	-
TGTGCCAGCAGCTTTGAAGACACCGGGGAGCTGTTTTTT	CASSFEDTGELFF	TRBV11-2	TRBJ2-2	-
TGTGCCAGCACCATGGACAGCTCCTACAATGAGCAGTTCTTC	CASTMDSSYNEQFF	TRBV2	TRBJ2-1	-
TGTGCCAGCAGCAGAAGCAGGGTGTATGAGCAGTTCTTC	CASSRSRVYEQFF	TRBV7-3	TRBJ2-1	-
TGTGCCAGCAGCTTAGGACAGGGGGCCTGGGATTCACCCCTCCACTTT	CASSLGQGAWDSPLHF	TRBV7-2	TRBJ1-6	TRBD1
TGTGCCAGCAGCCCCAGGGGAGCTGGTACCTCCTACAATGAGCAGTTCTTC	CASSPRGAGTSYNEQFF	TRBV7-9	TRBJ2-1	-
TGTGCCAGCAGTCCCCAACGGACAGGGGGTATCTTCACTAATGAAAAACTGTTTTTT	CASSPQRTGGIFTNEKLFF	TRBV6-6	TRBJ1-4	TRBD1
TGTGCCAGCTCACCTAATACGAGGTTGGGAGGTGCTGAAGCTTTCTTT	CASSPNTRLGGAEAFF	TRBV18	TRBJ1-1	-
TGTGCCAGCAGTGGCACACAGGGGTGGCAGCCCCAGCATTTT	CASSGTQGWQPQHF	TRBV2	TRBJ1-5	TRBD1
TGTGCCAGCAGCCAGACCCCTAGGGAGACCCAGTACTTC	CASSQTPRETQYF	TRBV3-1/TRBV3-2	TRBJ2-5	-
TGTGCCAGCAGCTTAGAATGGGAGGAAAAACTGTTTTTT	CASSLEWEEKLFF	TRBV7-9	TRBJ1-4	-
TGCAGCGTTGGGCGGGCAGGGACTGAAGCTTTCTTT	CSVGRAGTEAFF	TRBV29-1	TRBJ1-1	-
TGTGCCAGCAGTTTAATCAACACCGGGGAGCTGTTTTTT	CASSLINTGELFF	TRBV12-3/TRBV12-4	TRBJ2-2	-
TGCAGCGTTGGGTTTCGTGGACGGACGAACACTGAAGCTTTCTTT	CSVGFRGRTNTEAFF	TRBV29-1	TRBJ1-1	-